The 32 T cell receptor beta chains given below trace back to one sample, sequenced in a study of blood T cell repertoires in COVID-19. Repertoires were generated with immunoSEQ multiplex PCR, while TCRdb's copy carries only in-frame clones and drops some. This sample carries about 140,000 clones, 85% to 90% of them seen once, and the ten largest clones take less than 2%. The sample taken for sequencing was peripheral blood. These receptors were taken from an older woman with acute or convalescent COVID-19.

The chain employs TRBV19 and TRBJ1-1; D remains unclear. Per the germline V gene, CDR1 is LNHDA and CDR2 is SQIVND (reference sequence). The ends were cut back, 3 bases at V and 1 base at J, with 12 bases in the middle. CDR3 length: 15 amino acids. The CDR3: CASSMRDRGNTEAFF. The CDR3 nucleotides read TGTGCCAGTAGTATGAGGGATCGGGGGAACACTGAAGCTTTCTTT.

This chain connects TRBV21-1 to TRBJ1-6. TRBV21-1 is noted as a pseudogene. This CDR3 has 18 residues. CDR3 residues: CASSPSEREGRRGPPLHF. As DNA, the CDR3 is TGTGCCAGCAGTCCCTCCGAAAGGGAAGGCCGACGGGGTCCACCCCTCCACTTT.

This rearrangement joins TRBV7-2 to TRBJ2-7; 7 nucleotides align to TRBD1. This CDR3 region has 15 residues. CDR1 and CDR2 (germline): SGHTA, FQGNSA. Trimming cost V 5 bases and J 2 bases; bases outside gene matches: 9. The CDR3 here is CASSVSQGIPYEQYF. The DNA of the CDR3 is TGTGCCAGCAGCGTTTCACAGGGGATCCCCTACGAGCAGTACTTC.

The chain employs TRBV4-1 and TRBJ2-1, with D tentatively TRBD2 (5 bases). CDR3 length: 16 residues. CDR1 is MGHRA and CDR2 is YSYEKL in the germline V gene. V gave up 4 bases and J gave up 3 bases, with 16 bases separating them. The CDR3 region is CASSPPRRQFYNEQFF. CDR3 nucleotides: TGCGCCAGCAGCCCTCCAAGGAGGCAATTCTACAATGAGCAGTTCTTC.

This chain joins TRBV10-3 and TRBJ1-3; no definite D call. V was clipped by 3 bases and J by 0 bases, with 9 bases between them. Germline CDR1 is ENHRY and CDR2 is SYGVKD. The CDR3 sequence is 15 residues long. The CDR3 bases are TGTGCCATCAGTGATAAAGCGAGCTCTGGAAACACCATATATTTT. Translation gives CAISDKASSGNTIYF.

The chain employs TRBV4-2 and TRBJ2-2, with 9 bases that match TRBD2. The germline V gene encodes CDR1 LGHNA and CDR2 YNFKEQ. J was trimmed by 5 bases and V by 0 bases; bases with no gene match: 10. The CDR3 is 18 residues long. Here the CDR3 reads CASSQDPSGGFNTGELFF. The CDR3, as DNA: TGTGCCAGCAGCCAAGATCCCAGCGGGGGGTTTAATACCGGGGAGCTGTTTTTT.

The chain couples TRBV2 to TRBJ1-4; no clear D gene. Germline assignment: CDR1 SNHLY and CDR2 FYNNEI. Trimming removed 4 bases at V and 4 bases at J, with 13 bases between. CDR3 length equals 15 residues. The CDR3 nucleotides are TGTGCCAGCAGTGGAGGGCAGCACAGTAATGAAAAACTGTTTTTT. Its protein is CASSGGQHSNEKLFF.

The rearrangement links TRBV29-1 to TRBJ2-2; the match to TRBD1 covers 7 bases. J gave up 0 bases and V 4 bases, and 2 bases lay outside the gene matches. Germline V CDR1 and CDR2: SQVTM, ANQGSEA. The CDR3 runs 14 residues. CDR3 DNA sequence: TGCAGCGTTGGGACAGGCGCGAACACCGGGGAGCTGTTTTTT. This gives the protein CSVGTGANTGELFF.

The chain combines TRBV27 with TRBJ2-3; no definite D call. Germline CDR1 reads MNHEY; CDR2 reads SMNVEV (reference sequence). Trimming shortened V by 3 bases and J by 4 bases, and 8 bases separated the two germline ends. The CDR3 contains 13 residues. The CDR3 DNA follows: TGTGCCAGCAGTTTCCCCCTCGCAGATACGCAGTATTTT. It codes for CASSFPLADTQYF.

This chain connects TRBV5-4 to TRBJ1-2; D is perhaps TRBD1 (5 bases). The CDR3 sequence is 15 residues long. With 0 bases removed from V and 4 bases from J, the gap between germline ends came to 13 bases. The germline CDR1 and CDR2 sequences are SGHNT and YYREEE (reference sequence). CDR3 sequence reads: CASSLATGPSYGYTF. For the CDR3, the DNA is TGTGCCAGCAGCTTGGCCACAGGACCGTCCTATGGCTACACCTTC.

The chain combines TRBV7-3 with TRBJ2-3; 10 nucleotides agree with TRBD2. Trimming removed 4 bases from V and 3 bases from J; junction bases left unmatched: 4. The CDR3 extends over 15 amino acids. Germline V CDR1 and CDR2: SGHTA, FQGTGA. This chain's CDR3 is CASSSSGGPTDTQYF. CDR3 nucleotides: TGTGCCAGCAGCTCTAGCGGGGGTCCGACAGATACGCAGTATTTT.

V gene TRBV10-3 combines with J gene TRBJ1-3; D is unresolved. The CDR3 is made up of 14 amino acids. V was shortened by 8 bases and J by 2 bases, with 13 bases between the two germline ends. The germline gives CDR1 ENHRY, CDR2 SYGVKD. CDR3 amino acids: CAISAGSAGNTIYF. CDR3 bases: TGTGCCATCTCTGCGGGGTCGGCTGGAAACACCATATATTTT.

CDR3 DNA: TGTGCCAGCAGTGACGGGGAGAATTTTACTGGAAACACCATATATTTT. Translation gives CASSDGENFTGNTIYF. J is TRBJ1-3 and V is TRBV6-4; unclear D gene. Per the germline V gene, CDR1 is MRHNA and CDR2 is SNTAGT. Trimming cost V 2 bases and J 2 bases, with 13 bases left between them. The CDR3 covers 16 residues.

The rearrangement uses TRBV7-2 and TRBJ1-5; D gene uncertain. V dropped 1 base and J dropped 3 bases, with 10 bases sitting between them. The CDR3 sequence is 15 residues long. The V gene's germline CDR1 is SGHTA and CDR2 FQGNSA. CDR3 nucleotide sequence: TGTGCCAGCAGCTTAGGCAGTACCCTCAATCAGCCCCAGCATTTT. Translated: CASSLGSTLNQPQHF.

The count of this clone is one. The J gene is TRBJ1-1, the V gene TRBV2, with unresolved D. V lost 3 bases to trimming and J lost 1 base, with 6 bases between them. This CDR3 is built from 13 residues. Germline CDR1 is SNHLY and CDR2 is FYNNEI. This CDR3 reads CASSDRRNTEAFF. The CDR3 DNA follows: TGTGCCAGCAGTGACCGTAGGAACACTGAAGCTTTCTTT.

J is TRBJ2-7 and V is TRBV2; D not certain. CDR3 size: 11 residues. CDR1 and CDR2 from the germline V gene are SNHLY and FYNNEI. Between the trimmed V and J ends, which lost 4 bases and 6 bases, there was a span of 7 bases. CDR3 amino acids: CASSAPGEQYF. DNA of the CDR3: TGTGCCAGCAGTGCCCCCGGCGAGCAGTACTTC.

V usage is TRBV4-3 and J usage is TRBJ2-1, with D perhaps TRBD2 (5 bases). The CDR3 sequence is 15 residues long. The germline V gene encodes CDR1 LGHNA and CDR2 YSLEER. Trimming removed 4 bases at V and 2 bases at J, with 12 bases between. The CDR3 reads CASSRVSGAYNEQFF. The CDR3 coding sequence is TGCGCCAGCAGCCGAGTATCCGGGGCCTACAATGAGCAGTTCTTC.

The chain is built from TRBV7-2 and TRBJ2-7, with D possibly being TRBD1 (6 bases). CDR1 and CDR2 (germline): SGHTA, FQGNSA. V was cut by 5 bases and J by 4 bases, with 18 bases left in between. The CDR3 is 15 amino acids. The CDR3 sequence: CASSITWTELYEQYF. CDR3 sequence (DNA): TGTGCCAGCAGCATAACCTGGACAGAGCTATACGAGCAGTACTTC. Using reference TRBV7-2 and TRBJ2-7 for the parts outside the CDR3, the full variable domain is GAGVSQSPSNKVTEKGKDVELRCDPISGHTALYWYRQSLGQGLEFLIYFQGNSAPDKSGLPSDRFSAERTGGSVSTLTIQRTQQEDSAVYLCASSITWTELYEQYFGPGTRLTVT.

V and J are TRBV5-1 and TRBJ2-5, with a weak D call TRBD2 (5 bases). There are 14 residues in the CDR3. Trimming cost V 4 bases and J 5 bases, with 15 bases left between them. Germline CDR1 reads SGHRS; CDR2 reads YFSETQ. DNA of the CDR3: TGCGCCAGCAGCAGTCGGGCGGGTTCGGAGACCCAGTACTTC. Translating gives CASSSRAGSETQYF.

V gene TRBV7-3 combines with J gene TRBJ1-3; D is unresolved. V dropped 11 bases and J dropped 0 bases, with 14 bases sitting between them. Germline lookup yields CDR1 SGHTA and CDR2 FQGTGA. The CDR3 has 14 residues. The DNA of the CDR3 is TGTGCCGGAGATCCCCCCTGCTCTGGAAACACCATATATTTT. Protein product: CAGDPPCSGNTIYF.

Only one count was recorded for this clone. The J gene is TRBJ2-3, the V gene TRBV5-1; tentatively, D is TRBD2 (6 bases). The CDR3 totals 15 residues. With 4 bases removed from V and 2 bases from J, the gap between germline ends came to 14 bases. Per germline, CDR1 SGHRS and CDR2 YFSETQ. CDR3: CASSPGLKTTDTQYF. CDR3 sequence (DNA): TGCGCCAGCAGCCCCGGACTAAAAACCACAGATACGCAGTATTTT.

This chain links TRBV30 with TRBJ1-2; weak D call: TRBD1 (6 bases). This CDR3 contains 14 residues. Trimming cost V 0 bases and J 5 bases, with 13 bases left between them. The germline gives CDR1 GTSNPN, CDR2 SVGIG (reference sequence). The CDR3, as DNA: TGTGCCTGGAGTGTACCGTACAGGGATTATGGCTACACCTTC. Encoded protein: CAWSVPYRDYGYTF.

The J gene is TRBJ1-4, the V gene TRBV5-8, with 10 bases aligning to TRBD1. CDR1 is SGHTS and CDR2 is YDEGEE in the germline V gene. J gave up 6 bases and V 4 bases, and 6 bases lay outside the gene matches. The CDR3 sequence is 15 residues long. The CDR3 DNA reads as TGTGCCAGCAGCGCCACGGGACAGGGGTATGAAAAACTGTTTTTT. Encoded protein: CASSATGQGYEKLFF.

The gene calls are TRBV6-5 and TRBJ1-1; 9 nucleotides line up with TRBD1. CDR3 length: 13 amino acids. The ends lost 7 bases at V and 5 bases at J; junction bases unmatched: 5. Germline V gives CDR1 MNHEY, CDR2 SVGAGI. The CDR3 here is CASKRQGGTEAFF. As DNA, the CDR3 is TGTGCCAGCAAGAGACAGGGGGGAACTGAAGCTTTCTTT.

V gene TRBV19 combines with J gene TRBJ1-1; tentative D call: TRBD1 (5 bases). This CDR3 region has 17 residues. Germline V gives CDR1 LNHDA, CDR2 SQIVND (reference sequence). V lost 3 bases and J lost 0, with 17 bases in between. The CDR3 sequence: CASSMPSGIRVNTEAFF. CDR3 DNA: TGTGCCAGTAGTATGCCCTCAGGGATAAGGGTGAACACTGAAGCTTTCTTT.

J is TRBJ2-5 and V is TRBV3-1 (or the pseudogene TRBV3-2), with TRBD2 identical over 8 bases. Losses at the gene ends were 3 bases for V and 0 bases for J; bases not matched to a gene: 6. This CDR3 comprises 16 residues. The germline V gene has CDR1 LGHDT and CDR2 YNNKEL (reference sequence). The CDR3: CASSHFGGAHQETQYF. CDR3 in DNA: TGTGCCAGCAGCCATTTCGGGGGGGCCCACCAAGAGACCCAGTACTTC.

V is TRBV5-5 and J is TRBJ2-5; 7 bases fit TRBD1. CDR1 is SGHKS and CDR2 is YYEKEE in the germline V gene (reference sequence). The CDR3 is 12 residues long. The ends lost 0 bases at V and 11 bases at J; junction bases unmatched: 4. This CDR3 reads CASSLGQGGQYF. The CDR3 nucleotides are TGTGCCAGCAGCTTGGGACAGGGTGGGCAGTACTTC.

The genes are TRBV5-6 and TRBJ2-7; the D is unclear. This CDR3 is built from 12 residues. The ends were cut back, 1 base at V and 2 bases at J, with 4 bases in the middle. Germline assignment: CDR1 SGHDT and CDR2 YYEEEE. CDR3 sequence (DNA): TGTGCCAGCAGCTTGACAGCCTACGAGCAGTACTTC. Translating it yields CASSLTAYEQYF.

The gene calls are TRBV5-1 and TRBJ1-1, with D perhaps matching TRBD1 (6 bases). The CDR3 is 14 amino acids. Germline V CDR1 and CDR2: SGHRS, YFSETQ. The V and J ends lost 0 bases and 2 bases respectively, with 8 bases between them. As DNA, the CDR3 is TGCGCCAGCAGCTTGGTGGGGGCAAACACTGAAGCTTTCTTT. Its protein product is CASSLVGANTEAFF.

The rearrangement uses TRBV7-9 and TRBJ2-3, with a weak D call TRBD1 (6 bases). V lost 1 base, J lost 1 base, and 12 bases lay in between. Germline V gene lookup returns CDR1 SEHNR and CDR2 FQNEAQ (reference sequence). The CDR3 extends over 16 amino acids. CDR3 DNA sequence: TGTGCCAGCAGCTTAGGCTCTTACAGGGGCACAGATACGCAGTATTTT. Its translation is CASSLGSYRGTDTQYF.

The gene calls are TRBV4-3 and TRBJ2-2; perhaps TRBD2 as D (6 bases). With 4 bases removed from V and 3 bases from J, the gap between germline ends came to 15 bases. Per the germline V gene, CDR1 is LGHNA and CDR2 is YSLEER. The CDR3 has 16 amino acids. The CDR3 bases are TGCGCCAGCAGCCGGGAGGCCGGAGGTGACACCGGGGAGCTGTTTTTT. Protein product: CASSREAGGDTGELFF.

CDR3 sequence: CASSLASAGQETQYF. Here the CDR3 DNA reads TGTGCCAGCAGCTTAGCTTCGGCCGGGCAAGAGACCCAGTACTTC. This chain connects TRBV7-9 to TRBJ2-5; D remains unclear. The V end lost 0 bases, the J end lost 2 bases, and 10 bases lay between the germline ends. The CDR3 sequence is 15 residues long. Germline values: CDR1 SEHNR, CDR2 FQNEAQ (reference sequence). The whole variable domain, remainder taken from reference TRBV7-9 and TRBJ2-5, is DTGVSQNPRHKITKRGQNVTFRCDPISEHNRLYWYRQTLGQGPEFLTYFQNEAQLEKSRLLSDRFSAERPKGSFSTLEIQRTEQGDSAMYLCASSLASAGQETQYFGPGTRLLVL.